Following are 21 T cell receptor beta chains from one sample sequenced in a study of cytomegalovirus exposure and HLA in healthy donors (dated by TCRdb to between 2016 and 2019). The library was made by the immunoSEQ multiplex PCR assay. The multiplex PCR relied on a mix of 60 forward primers for TCR Vbeta segments and 13 reverse primers for TCR Jbeta segments. Sourced from immuneACCESS, this table was stored by TCRdb with only in-frame sequences that have V and J called. A share of the clones is absent; for the studies checked, an unresolved V gene accounts for under half, and the remainder has no known explanation. The sample table records under 200,000 clones; 70% to 90% of these occur just once. Jointly, the top ten make up 0.77% of the sample. Sequencing was performed on PBMCs. Every receptor here comes from a woman aged 18-29 years in good health and CMV-seronegative.

This rearrangement joins TRBV15 to TRBJ2-1, with D uncertain. Germline V gene sequence: CDR1 LNHNV, CDR2 YYDKDF (reference sequence). V was trimmed by 0 bases and J by 15 bases, leaving 12 bases between them. There are 12 residues in the CDR3. The CDR3 spells CATSREVESLFF. Written as DNA, the CDR3 is TGTGCCACCAGCAGAGAAGTCGAGAGTTTGTTCTTC.

This clone was found once. The chain joins TRBV18 to TRBJ2-5, with TRBD2 identical over 10 bases. V dropped 2 bases and J dropped 4; count of bases not matched to a gene: 1. Germline values: CDR1 KGHSH, CDR2 LQKENI. The CDR3 runs to 14 residues. The CDR3 region is CASSPASGRETQYF. The CDR3 DNA is TGTGCCAGCTCACCAGCTAGCGGGAGAGAGACCCAGTACTTC.

The chain carries TRBV11-1 and TRBJ1-2, with TRBD1 matching over 9 bases. This CDR3 is 15 amino acids long. J lost 0 bases, V lost 3 bases, and 2 bases had no gene match. The V gene's germline CDR1 is SGHAT and CDR2 FQDESV (reference sequence). CDR3 sequence reads: CASSFGQGTNYGYTF. CDR3 bases: TGTGCCAGCAGCTTCGGACAGGGGACTAACTATGGCTACACCTTC.

The chain links TRBV7-9 to TRBJ2-7, with a tentative D call TRBD2 (5 bases). Trimming shortened V by 4 bases and J by 2 bases, and 18 bases separated the two germline ends. Germline V gene data show CDR1 as SEHNR and CDR2 as FQNEAQ (reference sequence). This CDR3 contains 16 residues. The CDR3 coding sequence is TGTGCCAGCAGCTCCGTTTGGGGAGTTGAGGCCTACGAGCAGTACTTC. Its translation: CASSSVWGVEAYEQYF. Full variable domain (rest looked up from reference TRBV7-9 and TRBJ2-7): DTGVSQNPRHKITKRGQNVTFRCDPISEHNRLYWYRQTLGQGPEFLTYFQNEAQLEKSRLLSDRFSAERPKGSFSTLEIQRTEQGDSAMYLCASSSVWGVEAYEQYFGPGTRLTVT.

The rearrangement links TRBV10-3 to TRBJ2-2, with TRBD2 identical over 8 bases. Unmatched junction bases numbered 13, after V lost 3 bases and J lost 7 bases. CDR3 size: 17 residues. Looked up from germline, CDR1 is ENHRY and CDR2 is SYGVKD. CDR3 nucleotide sequence: TGTGCCATCAGTGAAGAGCGGGAGAGGGCAAGGATCGGGGAGCTGTTTTTT. It encodes CAISEERERARIGELFF.

This rearrangement joins TRBV19 to TRBJ2-7, with 12 bases that match TRBD1. The germline V gene has CDR1 LNHDA and CDR2 SQIVND (reference sequence). The CDR3 extends over 15 amino acids. Unmatched junction bases numbered 7, after V lost 5 bases and J lost 5 bases. The CDR3 nucleotides read TGTGCCAGTAGTTCTCGGGACAGGGGGCTCCACGAGCAGTACTTC. Its translation is CASSSRDRGLHEQYF.

The chain uses TRBV21-1 and TRBJ1-2; TRBD1 is the table's D call, not checked against the DNA. TRBV21-1 is given as a pseudogene. This CDR3 has 14 residues. The CDR3 region has the DNA TGTGCCAGCAGCAACGACAGGGGAGGCTATGGCTACACCTTC. It codes for CASSNDRGGYGYTF.

This chain joins TRBV9 and TRBJ2-1; 8 nucleotides align to TRBD1. The CDR3 extends over 16 amino acids. V trimming: 2 bases; J trimming: 0 bases; junction bases outside the gene matches: 4. Germline CDR1 SGDLS, CDR2 YYNGEE. Here the CDR3 reads CASSVTGGFSYNEQFF. The DNA for the CDR3 is TGTGCCAGCAGCGTTACAGGGGGTTTCTCCTACAATGAGCAGTTCTTC.

This clone appeared a few times. The rearrangement links TRBV5-6 to TRBJ1-1; D is unclear. The ends were cut back, 1 base at V and 2 bases at J, with 12 bases in the middle. The CDR3 is made up of 15 amino acids. Germline V gene data show CDR1 as SGHDT and CDR2 as YYEEEE. The CDR3 DNA reads TGTGCCAGCAGCTTGCTTGGCAGATTCAACACTGAAGCTTTCTTT. Translating gives CASSLLGRFNTEAFF.

This chain joins TRBV28 and TRBJ2-2; 8 bases align to TRBD2. The V segment lost 7 bases and the J segment 3 bases; nucleotides outside the gene matches: 13. The germline CDR1 and CDR2 sequences are MDHEN and SYDVKM. The CDR3 length is 17 residues. The CDR3 region has the DNA TGTGCCAGCACCCCCTTTAGCGGGATCGTTGACACCGGGGAGCTGTTTTTT. This encodes CASTPFSGIVDTGELFF.

V gene TRBV28 combines with J gene TRBJ2-7, with a possible D match to TRBD2 (6 bases). Trimming cost V 3 bases and J 5 bases, with 17 bases left between them. CDR3 length equals 15 residues. Germline CDR1 is MDHEN and CDR2 is SYDVKM. This chain's CDR3 is CASSLSAGLGHEQYF. The CDR3 region has the DNA TGTGCCAGCAGTTTGAGTGCGGGGTTAGGCCACGAGCAGTACTTC.

This clone was observed once. The rearrangement joins TRBV10-1 to TRBJ1-2; 8 bases fit TRBD1. Germline V gene sequence: CDR1 WNHNN, CDR2 SYGVQD (reference sequence). V trimming: 2 bases; J trimming: 5 bases; junction bases outside the gene matches: 4. The CDR3 runs 14 residues. CDR3 sequence reads: CASSETGGSYGYTF. The CDR3 nucleotides are TGCGCCAGCAGTGAGACAGGGGGATCGTATGGCTACACCTTC.

The V and J genes are TRBV6-5 and TRBJ2-7, with 10 bases fitting TRBD2. This CDR3 contains 16 residues. The V segment lost 0 bases and the J segment 2 bases; nucleotides outside the gene matches: 4. Germline loops: CDR1 MNHEY, CDR2 SVGAGI. CDR3 protein: CASSYSTSGLTYEQYF. Here the CDR3 DNA reads TGTGCCAGCAGTTACTCGACTAGCGGGCTCACCTACGAGCAGTACTTC.

V usage is TRBV27 and J usage is TRBJ1-5; perhaps TRBD1 as D (5 bases). Trimming took 2 bases from V and 5 from J, leaving 10 bases between them. Looked up from germline, CDR1 is MNHEY and CDR2 is SMNVEV (reference sequence). The CDR3 is 14 amino acids. The CDR3 here is CASSLGWGDQPQHF. The CDR3 DNA is TGTGCCAGCAGTTTAGGCTGGGGGGATCAGCCCCAGCATTTT.

V is TRBV7-9 and J is TRBJ2-1; 9 bases match TRBD2. Unmatched junction bases numbered 9, after V lost 3 bases and J lost 6 bases. The CDR3 length is 16 residues. The germline CDR1 and CDR2 sequences are SEHNR and FQNEAQ (reference sequence). CDR3 bases: TGTGCCAGCAGCTTTCTAGCGGGATGGGCGGGCAATGAGCAGTTCTTC. Translation gives CASSFLAGWAGNEQFF.

The rearrangement uses TRBV7-3 and TRBJ2-1, with TRBD1 matching 8 bases. The V segment lost 5 bases and the J segment 4 bases; nucleotides outside the gene matches: 1. Looked up from germline, CDR1 is SGHTA and CDR2 is FQGTGA. The CDR3 is 13 residues long. CDR3 protein: CASSRDRYNEQFF. The CDR3 nucleotides are TGTGCCAGCAGCCGGGACAGGTACAATGAGCAGTTCTTC.

Comments on this clone: Within the sample, other DNA sequences also encode this same CDR3. The rearrangement joins TRBV15 to TRBJ1-5; the match to TRBD1 covers 9 bases. Germline CDR1 and CDR2: LNHNV and YYDKDF (reference sequence). With 7 bases clipped from V and 3 bases from J, the junction kept 7 bases outside the gene matches. CDR3 length: 15 residues. CDR3 sequence (DNA): TGTGCCACCACCATCGACAGGGGGAACAATCAGCCCCAGCATTTT. It yields the protein CATTIDRGNNQPQHF.

This clone was observed a single time. The chain links TRBV7-9 to TRBJ2-2; D call uncertain. Germline V gene sequence: CDR1 SEHNR, CDR2 FQNEAQ (reference sequence). V lost 1 base and J lost 4, with 4 bases in between. The CDR3 spans 13 residues. The CDR3 protein is CASSLVLTGELFF. CDR3 bases: TGTGCCAGCAGCTTAGTACTCACCGGGGAGCTGTTTTTT.

V is TRBV28 and J is TRBJ2-7; D might be TRBD1 (6 bases). CDR3 length: 16 amino acids. Per germline, CDR1 MDHEN and CDR2 SYDVKM. The V end lost 2 bases, the J end lost 0 bases, and 14 bases lay between the germline ends. The CDR3: CASSLLSGQSSYEQYF. The CDR3 bases are TGTGCCAGCAGTTTACTCAGCGGACAGAGCTCCTACGAGCAGTACTTC.

V is TRBV21-1 and J is TRBJ2-7; TRBD1, the table's D call, lacks a check against the DNA. TRBV21-1 is annotated as a pseudogene. This CDR3 region has 17 residues. In DNA form, the CDR3 reads TGTGCCAGCAGCAAAGGTAGGGGGAACAACAACTCCTACGAGCAGTACTTC. Residues: CASSKGRGNNNSYEQYF.

V usage is TRBV28 and J usage is TRBJ1-5; TRBD1 matches 7 bases. Germline assignment: CDR1 MDHEN and CDR2 SYDVKM. Trimming removed 5 bases from V and 7 bases from J; junction bases left unmatched: 8. The CDR3 has 14 residues. The CDR3 coding sequence is TGTGCCAGCAGTGGCCTCGAGGGACAGCAGCCCCAGCATTTT. Residues: CASSGLEGQQPQHF. Combining the CDR3 with reference TRBV28 and TRBJ1-5 gives the whole variable domain DVKVTQSSRYLVKRTGEKVFLECVQDMDHENMFWYRQDPGLGLRLIYFSYDVKMKEKGDIPEGYSVSREKKERFSLILESASTNQTSMYLCASSGLEGQQPQHFGDGTRLSIL.